A selection of T cell receptor beta chains follows, all from one sample in a study of blood T cell repertoires in COVID-19. Produced via immunoSEQ multiplex PCR; TCRdb's table is partial and in-frame only. The table has more than 150,000 clones, around 84% seen once; the top ten hold approximately 8%. The sequencing input was PBMCs or T cells enriched from blood (not recorded which). These receptors were collected from a woman aged 50 to 60 who had recovered from COVID-19. CDR3s include the opening cysteine and the closing phenylalanine or tryptophan. A D gene is named only where the DNA matches it firmly. Expanded clones are given a class, and other clones once, few, many or no size at all.

abundance: .
d_gene: .
v_gene: TRBV28
j_gene: TRBJ1-1
CDR3nt: TGTGCCAGCACCTCGTCGGGGAACACTGAAGCTTTCTTT
CDR3aa: CASTSSGNTEAFF

abundance: few
d_gene: .
v_gene: TRBV18
j_gene: TRBJ2-5
CDR3nt: TGTGCCAGCTCACCGACGGACAGCACACAAGAGACCCAGTACTTC
CDR3aa: CASSPTDSTQETQYF

abundance: .
d_gene: TRBD2
v_gene: TRBV18
j_gene: TRBJ2-7
CDR3nt: TGTGCCAGCTCACCTGAAGCGGGAGCGGGCAACGAGCAGTACTTC
CDR3aa: CASSPEAGAGNEQYF

abundance: .
d_gene: TRBD1
v_gene: TRBV12-3/TRBV12-4
j_gene: TRBJ1-2
CDR3nt: TGTGCCAGCAGTATCCGACAGGGCTCTGGCTACACCTTC
CDR3aa: CASSIRQGSGYTF

abundance: .
d_gene: TRBD2
v_gene: TRBV6-2/TRBV6-3
j_gene: TRBJ2-2
CDR3nt: TGTGCCAGCAGCCCACTAGCGGTTACCGGGGAGCTGTTTTTT
CDR3aa: CASSPLAVTGELFF

abundance: .
d_gene: .
v_gene: TRBV28
j_gene: TRBJ2-1
CDR3nt: TGTGCCAGCAGTTTACTTGCCGGGGAGCAGTTCTTC
CDR3aa: CASSLLAGEQFF

abundance: .
d_gene: .
v_gene: TRBV27
j_gene: TRBJ2-2
CDR3nt: TGTGCCAGCAGCTTTGACTTACCGACCGGGGAGCTGTTTTTT
CDR3aa: CASSFDLPTGELFF

abundance: .
d_gene: .
v_gene: TRBV28
j_gene: TRBJ1-6
CDR3nt: TGTGCCAGCAGTTACGGCAGGGGCCGCCGGGATTCACCCCTCCACTTT
CDR3aa: CASSYGRGRRDSPLHF

abundance: .
d_gene: .
v_gene: TRBV6-5
j_gene: TRBJ2-7
CDR3nt: TGTGCCAGCAGTTCCGGGGCCTACGAGCAGTACTTC
CDR3aa: CASSSGAYEQYF

abundance: .
d_gene: .
v_gene: TRBV6-1
j_gene: TRBJ2-7
CDR3nt: TGTGCCAGCAGTGACTTCGGTATGGAGGGTACCTACGAGCAGTACTTC
CDR3aa: CASSDFGMEGTYEQYF

abundance: few
d_gene: .
v_gene: TRBV9
j_gene: TRBJ2-5
CDR3nt: TGTGCCAGCCGAGGAACTGGGCTAGCGACCCCAGAGACCCAGTACTTC
CDR3aa: CASRGTGLATPETQYF

abundance: .
d_gene: TRBD2
v_gene: TRBV9
j_gene: TRBJ2-1
CDR3nt: TGTGCCAGCAGCCATCTCGGGGGGATCTACAATGAGCAGTTCTTC
CDR3aa: CASSHLGGIYNEQFF

abundance: .
d_gene: .
v_gene: TRBV18
j_gene: TRBJ2-6
CDR3nt: TGTGCCAGCTCACCAAATGTCGGACAGCCCACTCTACCTGGGGCCAACGTCCTGACTTTC
CDR3aa: CASSPNVGQPTLPGANVLTF

abundance: .
d_gene: .
v_gene: TRBV4-3
j_gene: TRBJ1-5
CDR3nt: TGCGCCAGCAGCCAAGATGGGCAGGGACAACAGCCCCAGCATTTT
CDR3aa: CASSQDGQGQQPQHF

abundance: once
d_gene: .
v_gene: TRBV6-5
j_gene: TRBJ1-1
CDR3nt: TGTGCCAGCAGTCTCTCCCTCTGGGAGTCAGCTTTCTTT
CDR3aa: CASSLSLWESAFF

abundance: .
d_gene: TRBD1
v_gene: TRBV4-3
j_gene: TRBJ1-2
CDR3nt: TGCGCCAGCAGCCAAGCCCCAGGGGGCGCTGGCTACACCTTC
CDR3aa: CASSQAPGGAGYTF

abundance: .
d_gene: TRBD1
v_gene: TRBV5-4
j_gene: TRBJ1-3
CDR3nt: TGTGCCAGCAGCCTTCCCGGGACAGAGGATGGAAACACCATATATTTT
CDR3aa: CASSLPGTEDGNTIYF

abundance: .
d_gene: .
v_gene: TRBV3-1/TRBV3-2
j_gene: TRBJ2-3
CDR3nt: TGTGCCAGCAGCCCCTTTAGCCCCGGACAGCGGACTGGTACGCAGTATTTT
CDR3aa: CASSPFSPGQRTGTQYF

abundance: .
d_gene: .
v_gene: TRBV9
j_gene: TRBJ2-5
CDR3nt: TGTGCCAGCAGCGTAGGTACAGGAGAGGAGACCCAGTACTTC
CDR3aa: CASSVGTGEETQYF

abundance: once
d_gene: TRBD1
v_gene: TRBV7-9
j_gene: TRBJ2-7
CDR3nt: TGTGCCAGCAGCCTCCGGGACAGCCGATACGAGCAGTACTTC
CDR3aa: CASSLRDSRYEQYF

abundance: .
d_gene: .
v_gene: TRBV27
j_gene: TRBJ1-4
CDR3nt: TGTGCCAGCAGTTTCTTGGGAGGTGATGAAAAACTGTTTTTT
CDR3aa: CASSFLGGDEKLFF

abundance: .
d_gene: .
v_gene: TRBV2
j_gene: TRBJ2-7
CDR3nt: TGTGCCAGCAGCCGGGAGGGGGCGCGAGACTTC
CDR3aa: CASSREGARDF

abundance: .
d_gene: .
v_gene: TRBV9
j_gene: TRBJ1-5
CDR3nt: TGTGCCAGCAGCACCCCGTCGTCCGCCGTCGGTCAGCCCCAGCATTTT
CDR3aa: CASSTPSSAVGQPQHF

abundance: .
d_gene: .
v_gene: TRBV18
j_gene: TRBJ2-3
CDR3nt: TGTGCCAGCTCACCAGATCGGTCTAGCACAGATACGCAGTATTTT
CDR3aa: CASSPDRSSTDTQYF

abundance: .
d_gene: .
v_gene: TRBV18
j_gene: TRBJ2-5
CDR3nt: TGTGCCAGCTCACCTCTAGAAGAGACCCAGTACTTC
CDR3aa: CASSPLEETQYF

abundance: .
d_gene: TRBD1
v_gene: TRBV28
j_gene: TRBJ2-1
CDR3nt: TGTGCCAGCAGGGGGACGGGACAGGGGAAGGGGAATCGCAATGAGCAGTTCTTC
CDR3aa: CASRGTGQGKGNRNEQFF

abundance: .
d_gene: .
v_gene: TRBV7-9
j_gene: TRBJ1-2
CDR3nt: TGTGCCAGCAGCTTAGGGACAACGGACTATGGCTACACCTTC
CDR3aa: CASSLGTTDYGYTF

abundance: .
d_gene: TRBD1
v_gene: TRBV6-6
j_gene: TRBJ1-2
CDR3nt: TGTGCCAGCAGTCAAGGGACAGCCCACGACAACTATGGCTACACCTTC
CDR3aa: CASSQGTAHDNYGYTF

abundance: once
d_gene: .
v_gene: TRBV4-2
j_gene: TRBJ1-3
CDR3nt: TGTGCCAGCAGCCATAGCGATCTTGGTGGAAACACCATATATTTT
CDR3aa: CASSHSDLGGNTIYF

abundance: .
d_gene: .
v_gene: TRBV15
j_gene: TRBJ1-3
CDR3nt: TGTGCCACCAGCATATTCGCAGGGGAAGGAGACACCATATATTTT
CDR3aa: CATSIFAGEGDTIYF

abundance: .
d_gene: .
v_gene: TRBV7-2
j_gene: TRBJ1-2
CDR3nt: TGTGCCAGCAGCTTAGAGGGGTACGGTGGCTACACCTTC
CDR3aa: CASSLEGYGGYTF

abundance: .
d_gene: .
v_gene: TRBV7-9
j_gene: TRBJ1-1
CDR3nt: TGTGCCAGCAGCTTAAGACGGGAGGACACTGAAGCTTTCTTT
CDR3aa: CASSLRREDTEAFF

abundance: .
d_gene: TRBD1
v_gene: TRBV12-3/TRBV12-4
j_gene: TRBJ1-5
CDR3nt: TGTGCCAGCAGTCGGGACAGCCATCAGCCCCAGCATTTT
CDR3aa: CASSRDSHQPQHF

abundance: .
d_gene: .
v_gene: TRBV7-2
j_gene: TRBJ2-5
CDR3nt: TGTGCCAGCAGCTTAGCCGGACTCTTTCAAGAGACCCAGTACTTC
CDR3aa: CASSLAGLFQETQYF

abundance: .
d_gene: .
v_gene: TRBV27
j_gene: TRBJ1-1
CDR3nt: TGTGCCAGCAGTTTATCGATCCAGGGGTTGAACACTGAAGCTTTCTTT
CDR3aa: CASSLSIQGLNTEAFF

abundance: .
d_gene: .
v_gene: TRBV28
j_gene: TRBJ2-6
CDR3nt: TGTGCCAGCTCCGGGGAGCGCTCTGGGGCCAACGTCCTGACTTTC
CDR3aa: CASSGERSGANVLTF

abundance: few
d_gene: TRBD1
v_gene: TRBV28
j_gene: TRBJ1-2
CDR3nt: TGTGCCAGCAGTAATGGAGGGGGCGCCTGGGGCTACACCTTC
CDR3aa: CASSNGGGAWGYTF

abundance: .
d_gene: .
v_gene: TRBV25-1
j_gene: TRBJ2-3
CDR3nt: TGTGCCAGCAGTCCCCTAGACAGGATCACAGATACGCAGTATTTT
CDR3aa: CASSPLDRITDTQYF

abundance: .
d_gene: .
v_gene: TRBV4-3
j_gene: TRBJ1-5
CDR3nt: TGCGCCAGCAGCCAAGTGATGGGCAGGGAGGAGCAGCCCCAGCATTTT
CDR3aa: CASSQVMGREEQPQHF

abundance: .
d_gene: TRBD2
v_gene: TRBV28
j_gene: TRBJ2-5
CDR3nt: TGTGCCAGCAGAGAGGGAGGGCAAGAGACCCAGTACTTC
CDR3aa: CASREGGQETQYF

abundance: .
d_gene: TRBD1
v_gene: TRBV10-3
j_gene: TRBJ1-1
CDR3nt: TGTGCCACCCGACAGGGAGCCGCCACTGAAGCTTTCTTT
CDR3aa: CATRQGAATEAFF